Listed below are T cell receptor beta chains from one sample, sequenced in a study of beta chain features in type 1 diabetes. Measured with immunoSEQ multiplex PCR; TCRdb has only the in-frame clones, and not every one. The top ten clones hold 0.7% of a sample with some 63,000 clones, roughly half of them seen once. The sequencing input was central memory CD4+ T cells from blood. Receptors were obtained from a man aged 25-45 years with type 1 diabetes. The CDR3 runs from the conserved cysteine through the conserved F or W. A row's size may be missing; if present it is once, few, many or a size class.

len	abundance	j_gene	v_gene	CDR3aa
15	.	TRBJ2-5	TRBV19	CASSKRRDGPETQYF
17	.	TRBJ2-1	TRBV6-7	CASSYPTGLGNYNEQFF
14	.	TRBJ1-2	TRBV15	CATRGGPGDYGYTF
13	few	TRBJ1-1	TRBV29-1	CSAGQGLNTEAFF
13	.	TRBJ2-3	TRBV5-1	CASSPGQGDTQYF
15	.	TRBJ1-1	TRBV5-1	CASSPRTGSGTEAFF
14	.	TRBJ1-1	TRBV7-9	CASSLEGVGAEAFF
16	.	TRBJ1-1	TRBV27	CASSPRTGAPSTEAFF
17	.	TRBJ2-2	TRBV5-1	CASSLGVRQTNTGELFF
17	.	TRBJ2-5	TRBV27	CASSPLARTGGSKTQYF
12	.	TRBJ1-1	TRBV11-2	CASSPRQGGAFF
16	.	TRBJ1-6	TRBV6-1	CASSDGPVGHNSPLHF